The entry below gives a single T cell receptor beta chain sequence along with its context. What it binds is unknown. This sample was taken from a study of cytomegalovirus exposure and HLA in healthy donors. Whole-study results and caveats: An apparent linkage of common viral pathogens to several of the most significant clusters emerged in a later analysis.

The PCR employed 60 Vbeta primers together with 13 Jbeta primers. Authors' data handling: About 12 million of 80 million to 85 million unique TCR beta chains were shared, per a later count. This table comes from immunoSEQ multiplex PCR, and its TCRdb copy is limited to in-frame clones, with some not included. The V and J calls and the clone size are those of that table, but D and trimming were determined from the DNA. Of about 150,000 clones in the sample, approximately 60% were seen once. The sequenced sample consisted of PBMCs. This receptor was obtained from a woman aged 60-70 years in good health and CMV-seropositive.

The CDR3: CASSYTGTGGYEQYF. The CDR3 DNA reads TGTGCCAGCAGCTATACCGGGACAGGGGGCTACGAGCAGTACTTC. V and J are TRBV7-2 and TRBJ2-7, with TRBD1 matching 11 bases. The V gene's germline CDR1 is SGHTA and CDR2 FQGNSA. Trimming removed 4 bases from V and 3 bases from J; junction bases left unmatched: 5. This CDR3 comprises 15 residues.